This T cell receptor beta chain was retrieved from a study of PD-1 blockade in mismatch repair-deficient tumors. For the study at large: Patients had 12 mismatch repair-deficient cancer types, all previously treated and progressing. Whole-study findings and limits: Tumor-resident clones, often undetectable pretreatment in blood, expanded then contracted after pembrolizumab.

Mismatch repair deficiency was confirmed in all patients, by PCR or immunohistochemistry. TCRs were sequenced from a few patients responding to pembrolizumab. Here immunoSEQ multiplex PCR was the method, and the copy in TCRdb shows in-frame clones only, minus some. The repertoire holds under 15,000 clones, with 70% to 85% as singletons. The V and J ends lost 7 bases and 2 bases, in that order; junction bases with no gene match: 5. This CDR3 is built from 15 residues. CDR1 and CDR2 from the germline V gene are MNHEY and SMNVEV (reference sequence). Notes on this clone: Its antigen remains unidentified.

This chain links TRBV27 with TRBJ2-6, with 7 bases fitting TRBD2. The material sequenced was PBMCs, taken around 15 weeks after starting pembrolizumab. The receptor was derived from an adult with mismatch repair-deficient cancer. The CDR3 nucleotides are TGTGCCAGCACCGAACGGGGGGCTGGGGCCAACGTCCTGACTTTC. Translating it yields CASTERGAGANVLTF.